This TCR beta chain was sequenced in a study of cytomegalovirus exposure and HLA in healthy donors. The study's findings and limits: Several of the most significant clusters were apparently associated with common viral pathogens in a later analysis.

On this clone: Its antigen remains unknown.

PCR was performed using 60 Vbeta and 13 Jbeta primers. Here immunoSEQ multiplex PCR was the method, and the copy in TCRdb shows in-frame clones only, minus some. The sample carries roughly 190,000 clones, around 77% recorded once. Trimming cost V 1 base and J 0 bases; bases outside gene matches: 11. This CDR3 region has 18 residues. Germline CDR1 is SGHTA and CDR2 is FQGTGA. The sequenced sample was PBMCs. V usage is TRBV7-3 and J usage is TRBJ1-2; 7 nucleotides line up with TRBD1. This receptor was taken from a female donor in good health and CMV-seronegative. The CDR3 nucleotides are TGTGCCAGCAGCTTAAGGGGATCAGGGGGTAGAGCTAACTATGGCTACACCTTC. The encoded protein is CASSLRGSGGRANYGYTF.